This T cell receptor (beta chain) was documented in a study of cytotoxic CD8 clonotypes in ibrutinib-treated CLL. Regarding the study as a whole: Baseline values of clonality outstripped age-matched healthy donors and followed circulating CD8+ T-cell counts.

Per the germline V gene, CDR1 is SNHLY and CDR2 is FYNNEI. The ends lost 6 bases at V and 7 bases at J; junction bases unmatched: 1. The CDR3 length is 13 residues. Turning to this clone: The antigen is not known.

Sequenced by immunoSEQ multiplex PCR; TCRdb stores in-frame clones only, minus some. The sample includes roughly 47,000 clones, roughly 53% seen only once; the top ten take 32%. This specimen was PBMCs, taken after 12 months of ibrutinib treatment. The V gene is TRBV2, the J gene TRBJ2-2; 11 bases align to TRBD2. The TCR sequence derives from a human donor with chronic lymphocytic leukemia. The CDR3 nucleotides read TGTGCCAGCAGCGGACTAGCGGGCGGGGAGCTGTTTTTT. The encoded protein is CASSGLAGGELFF.